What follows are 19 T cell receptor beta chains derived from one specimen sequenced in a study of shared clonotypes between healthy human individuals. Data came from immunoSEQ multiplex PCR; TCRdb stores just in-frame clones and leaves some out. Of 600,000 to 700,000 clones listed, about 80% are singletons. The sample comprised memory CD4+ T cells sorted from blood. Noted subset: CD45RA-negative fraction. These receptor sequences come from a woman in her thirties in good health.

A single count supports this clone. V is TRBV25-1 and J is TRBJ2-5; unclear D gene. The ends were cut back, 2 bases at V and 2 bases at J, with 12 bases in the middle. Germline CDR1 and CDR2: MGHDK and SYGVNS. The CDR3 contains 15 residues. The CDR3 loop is CASSEPGVSQETQYF. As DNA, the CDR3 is TGTGCCAGCAGTGAACCCGGAGTATCGCAAGAGACCCAGTACTTC.

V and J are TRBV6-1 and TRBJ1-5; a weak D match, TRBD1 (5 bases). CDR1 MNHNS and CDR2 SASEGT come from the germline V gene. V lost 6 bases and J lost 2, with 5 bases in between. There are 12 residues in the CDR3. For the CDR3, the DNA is TGTGCCAGCAGACAGGGCAATCAGCCCCAGCATTTT. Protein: CASRQGNQPQHF.

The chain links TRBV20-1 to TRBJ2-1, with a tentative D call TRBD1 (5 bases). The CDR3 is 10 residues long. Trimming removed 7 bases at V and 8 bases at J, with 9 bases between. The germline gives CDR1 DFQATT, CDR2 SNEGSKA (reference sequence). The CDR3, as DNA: TGCAGTGAGGGGCGGTATGAGCAGTTCTTC. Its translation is CSEGRYEQFF.

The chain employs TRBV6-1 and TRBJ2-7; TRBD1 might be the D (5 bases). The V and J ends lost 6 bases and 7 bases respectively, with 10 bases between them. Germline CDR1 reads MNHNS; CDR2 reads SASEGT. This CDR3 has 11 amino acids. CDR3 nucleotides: TGTGCCAGCAGGGGGCCTTTAGAGCAGTACTTC. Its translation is CASRGPLEQYF.

The CDR3 bases are TGTGCCAGCAGTTACGGCAGAGTTAATGAAAAACTGTTTTTT. It codes for CASSYGRVNEKLFF. The chain carries TRBV6-5 and TRBJ1-4, with D hard to call. Trimming stripped 2 bases from V and 4 bases from J, with 8 bases between. CDR3 size: 14 residues. The germline V gene has CDR1 MNHEY and CDR2 SVGAGI.

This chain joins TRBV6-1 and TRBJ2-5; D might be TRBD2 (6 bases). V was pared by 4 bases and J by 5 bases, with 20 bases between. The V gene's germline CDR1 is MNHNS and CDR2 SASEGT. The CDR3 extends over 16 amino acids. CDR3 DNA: TGTGCCAGCAGTGTACAACCTCCGTCGGGGGTCGAGACCCAGTACTTC. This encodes CASSVQPPSGVETQYF.

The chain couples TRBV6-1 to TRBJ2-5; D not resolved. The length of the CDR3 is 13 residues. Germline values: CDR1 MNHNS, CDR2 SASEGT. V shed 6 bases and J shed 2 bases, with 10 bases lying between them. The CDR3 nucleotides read TGTGCCAGCAGGGATACAAGACAAGAGACCCAGTACTTC. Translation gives CASRDTRQETQYF.

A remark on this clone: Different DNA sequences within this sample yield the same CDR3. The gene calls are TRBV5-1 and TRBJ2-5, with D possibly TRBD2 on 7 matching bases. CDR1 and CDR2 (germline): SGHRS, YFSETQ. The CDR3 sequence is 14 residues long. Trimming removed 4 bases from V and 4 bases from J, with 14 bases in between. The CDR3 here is CASSQTGGPETQYF. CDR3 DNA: TGCGCCAGCAGCCAAACGGGGGGCCCAGAGACCCAGTACTTC.

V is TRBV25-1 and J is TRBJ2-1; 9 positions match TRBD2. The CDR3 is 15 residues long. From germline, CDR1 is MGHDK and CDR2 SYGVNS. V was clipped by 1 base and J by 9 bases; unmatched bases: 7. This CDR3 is CASSESVAGAAEQFF. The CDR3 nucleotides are TGTGCCAGCAGTGAATCGGTAGCGGGAGCCGCTGAGCAGTTCTTC. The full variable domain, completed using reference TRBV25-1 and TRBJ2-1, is EADIYQTPRYLVIGTGKKITLECSQTMGHDKMYWYQQDPGMELHLIHYSYGVNSTEKGDLSSESTVSRIRTEHFPLTLESARPSHTSQYLCASSESVAGAAEQFFGPGTRLTVL.

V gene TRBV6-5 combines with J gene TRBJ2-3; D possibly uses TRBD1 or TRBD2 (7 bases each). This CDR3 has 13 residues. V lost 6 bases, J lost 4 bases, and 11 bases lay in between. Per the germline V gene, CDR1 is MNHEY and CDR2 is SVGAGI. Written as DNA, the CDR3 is TGTGCCAGCAGGACAGGGAGGGCAGATACGCAGTATTTT. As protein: CASRTGRADTQYF.

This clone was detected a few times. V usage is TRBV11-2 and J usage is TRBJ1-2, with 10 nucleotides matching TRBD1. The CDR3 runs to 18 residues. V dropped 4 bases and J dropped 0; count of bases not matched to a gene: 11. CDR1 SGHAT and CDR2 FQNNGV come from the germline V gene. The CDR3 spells CASSSGAGTGATNYGYTF. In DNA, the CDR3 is TGTGCCAGCAGCTCAGGCGCAGGGACAGGGGCTACTAACTATGGCTACACCTTC.

The chain's CDR3 is CASSQRLAMNTEAFF. For the CDR3, the DNA is TGTGCCAGCAGCCAAAGACTGGCAATGAACACTGAAGCTTTCTTT. The J gene is TRBJ1-1, the V gene TRBV11-2; no clear D. The CDR3 contains 15 residues. V shed 5 bases and J shed 0 bases, with 13 bases lying between them. Looked up from germline, CDR1 is SGHAT and CDR2 is FQNNGV.

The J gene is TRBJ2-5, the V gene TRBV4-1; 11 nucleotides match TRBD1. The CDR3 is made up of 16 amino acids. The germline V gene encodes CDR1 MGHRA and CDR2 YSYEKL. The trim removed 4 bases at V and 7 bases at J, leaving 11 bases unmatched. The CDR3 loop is CASSRISGQGAWTQYF. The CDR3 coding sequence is TGCGCCAGCAGCCGCATATCCGGACAGGGGGCTTGGACCCAGTACTTC.

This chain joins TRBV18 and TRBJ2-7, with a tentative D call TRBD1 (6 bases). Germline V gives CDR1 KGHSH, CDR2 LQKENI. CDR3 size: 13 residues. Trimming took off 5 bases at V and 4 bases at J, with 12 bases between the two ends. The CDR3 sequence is CASSSGHGYEQYF. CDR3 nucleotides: TGTGCCAGCTCATCGGGACACGGATACGAGCAGTACTTC.

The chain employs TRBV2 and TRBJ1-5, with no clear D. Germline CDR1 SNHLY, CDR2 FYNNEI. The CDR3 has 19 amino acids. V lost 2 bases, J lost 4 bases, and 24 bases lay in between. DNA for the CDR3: TGTGCCAGCAGTGAATGGGTAGGGCAGACCACCCAACCTAATCAGCCCCAGCATTTT. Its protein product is CASSEWVGQTTQPNQPQHF.

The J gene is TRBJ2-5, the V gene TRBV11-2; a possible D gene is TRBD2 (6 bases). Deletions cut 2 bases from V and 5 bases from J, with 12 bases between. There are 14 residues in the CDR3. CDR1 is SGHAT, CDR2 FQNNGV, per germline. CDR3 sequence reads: CASSLWGVKETQYF. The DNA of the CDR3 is TGTGCCAGCAGCTTATGGGGGGTGAAGGAGACCCAGTACTTC.

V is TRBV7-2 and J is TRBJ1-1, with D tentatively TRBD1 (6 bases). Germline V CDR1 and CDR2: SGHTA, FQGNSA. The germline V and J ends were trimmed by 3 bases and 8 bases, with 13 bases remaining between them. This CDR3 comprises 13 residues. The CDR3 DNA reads TGTGCCAGCAGCTTTTCTGGCGACAGGGAAGCTTTCTTT. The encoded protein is CASSFSGDREAFF.

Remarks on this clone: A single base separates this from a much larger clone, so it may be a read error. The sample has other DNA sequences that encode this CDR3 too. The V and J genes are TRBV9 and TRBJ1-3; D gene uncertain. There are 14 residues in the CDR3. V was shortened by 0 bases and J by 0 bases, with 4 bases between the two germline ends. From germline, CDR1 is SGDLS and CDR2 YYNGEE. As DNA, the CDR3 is TGTGCCAGCAGCGTAGCAAGCTCTGGAAACACCATATATTTT. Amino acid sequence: CASSVASSGNTIYF.

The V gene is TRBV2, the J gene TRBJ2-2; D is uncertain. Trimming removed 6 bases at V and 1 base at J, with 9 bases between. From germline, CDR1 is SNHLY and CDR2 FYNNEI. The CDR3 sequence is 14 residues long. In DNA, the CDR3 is TGTGCCAGCAGGCCCTCCCAGAACACCGGGGAGCTGTTTTTT. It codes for CASRPSQNTGELFF.